The clone carrying this T cell receptor beta chain was counted at least ten times. What it binds is not known. The data were taken from a study of T cell repertoires in cytomegalovirus infection. Whole-study context: An indication of both CMV infection and matching HLA type came from public TCR beta signatures. Regarding the study as a whole: HLA-C-restricted CMV clonotypes gave the most frequent clonotype in two of eight donors.

Trimming cost V 8 bases and J 2 bases, with 11 bases left between them. CDR1 and CDR2 from the germline V gene are MNHEY and SVGEGT. The CDR3 is made up of 13 amino acids. MiXCR, applied by TCRdb to the reads, yields one record per CDR3 protein. The data contain 200,000 to 300,000 distinct CDR3 sequences, around 9% of them singletons. This chain joins TRBV6-2 or TRBV6-3 and TRBJ2-3; D possibly corresponds to TRBD2 (5 bases). Sequencing was done on a sample of PBMCs. The receptor comes from a human donor in good health (CMV status not recorded). Some clones in this sample may be carry-over from other donors' samples. This chain's CDR3 is CASRGLLTDTQYF. The CDR3 coding sequence is TGTGCCAGCCGCGGACTTCTCACAGATACGCAGTATTTT.